This entry lists 28 T cell receptor beta chains sequenced from one sample in a study of T cell responses to AZD1222 COVID-19 vaccine. Clones were read by immunoSEQ multiplex PCR, and TCRdb kept only the in-frame ones, dropping some. Of tens of thousands of clones in the sample, about 90% were seen once. Sequences were derived from peripheral blood, sampled on day 0 of AZD1222 vaccination. The receptors shown here come from an adult in good health.

This rearrangement joins TRBV6-6 to TRBJ2-1, with 7 bases identical to TRBD2. This CDR3 has 12 amino acids. The trim removed 7 bases at V and 7 bases at J, leaving 4 bases unmatched. CDR1 is MNHNY and CDR2 is SVGAGI in the germline V gene (reference sequence). CDR3 region: CASKTGGNEQFF. CDR3 in DNA: TGTGCCAGCAAGACGGGGGGAAATGAGCAGTTCTTC.

This chain connects TRBV5-4 to TRBJ2-3, with D possibly being TRBD2 (6 bases). Germline V gene sequence: CDR1 SGHNT, CDR2 YYREEE (reference sequence). The CDR3 totals 14 residues. Trimming pared 1 base from V and 4 bases from J, leaving 10 bases between. DNA of the CDR3: TGTGCCAGCAGCTTGCGGGAGAGCGCAGATACGCAGTATTTT. Amino acids: CASSLRESADTQYF.

V usage is TRBV4-1 and J usage is TRBJ2-1, with D hard to call. V was pared by 0 bases and J by 3 bases, with 15 bases between. From germline, CDR1 is MGHRA and CDR2 YSYEKL. This CDR3 spans 17 amino acids. The CDR3 DNA follows: TGCGCCAGCAGCCAAGATTCCCCACAGCTCGTCTACAATGAGCAGTTCTTC. It translates to CASSQDSPQLVYNEQFF.

The genes are TRBV7-2 and TRBJ1-1; tentative D call: TRBD1 (5 bases). This CDR3 region has 14 residues. The germline gives CDR1 SGHTA, CDR2 FQGNSA. V lost 0 bases and J 2 bases, leaving 7 bases between the germline ends. The CDR3 bases are TGTGCCAGCAGCTTAGCGGGGCCTAACACTGAAGCTTTCTTT. Amino acids: CASSLAGPNTEAFF.

CDR3 nucleotides: TGTGCCAGCAGTTTTCGTTTGGAGGGGTTCGAGCAGTACTTC. It translates to CASSFRLEGFEQYF. This chain connects TRBV27 to TRBJ2-7; the D gene is possibly TRBD2 (6 bases). CDR1 and CDR2 from the germline V gene are MNHEY and SMNVEV (reference sequence). The V end lost 3 bases, the J end lost 6 bases, and 15 bases lay between the germline ends. CDR3 size: 14 residues.

The chain recombines TRBV5-4 with TRBJ2-1, with D perhaps matching TRBD1 or TRBD2 (5 bases each). The germline V gene has CDR1 SGHNT and CDR2 YYREEE (reference sequence). This CDR3 is built from 15 residues. V dropped 2 bases and J dropped 5 bases, with 14 bases sitting between them. In DNA form, the CDR3 reads TGTGCCAGCAGCTTTCAGGGACGGCGAAACAATGAGCAGTTCTTC. The encoded protein is CASSFQGRRNNEQFF. The full variable domain, completed using reference TRBV5-4 and TRBJ2-1, is ETGVTQSPTHLIKTRGQQVTLRCSSQSGHNTVSWYQQALGQGPQFIFQYYREEENGRGNFPPRFSGLQFPNYSSELNVNALELDDSALYLCASSFQGRRNNEQFFGPGTRLTVL.

This rearrangement joins TRBV11-2 to TRBJ1-1, with a tentative D call TRBD1 (5 bases). Germline values: CDR1 SGHAT, CDR2 FQNNGV. The length of the CDR3 is 16 residues. V lost 7 bases and J lost 5, with 23 bases in between. The CDR3 sequence: CASNSVRGRVGTEAFF. The CDR3 nucleotides read TGTGCCAGCAACAGTGTGAGGGGCAGGGTGGGGACTGAAGCTTTCTTT.

This clone has more than one count but fewer than ten. The rearrangement links TRBV7-3 to TRBJ1-5; 8 bases fit TRBD1. Germline V CDR1 and CDR2: SGHTA, FQGTGA. This CDR3 comprises 14 residues. The J segment lost 2 bases and the V segment lost 3 bases, leaving 0 bases of the junction unmatched. The CDR3 here is CASSLGQGNQPQHF. CDR3 nucleotides: TGTGCCAGCAGCTTGGGACAGGGCAATCAGCCCCAGCATTTT.

V is TRBV7-8 and J is TRBJ2-3; no definite D call. The V end lost 6 bases, the J end lost 2 bases, and 9 bases lay between the germline ends. Germline-derived CDR1 and CDR2 are SGHVS and FQNEAQ. This CDR3 comprises 13 residues. The CDR3 reads CASSSALTDTQYF. In DNA, the CDR3 is TGTGCCAGCAGTTCGGCCCTCACAGATACGCAGTATTTT.

The rearrangement joins TRBV30 to TRBJ1-5; 9 bases align to TRBD1. CDR3 length: 15 amino acids. V was clipped by 3 bases and J by 6 bases; unmatched bases: 9. Germline loops: CDR1 GTSNPN, CDR2 SVGIG (reference sequence). The CDR3 nucleotides are TGTGCCTGGAGGGCCGGGACAGGGTTCGGTCAGCCCCAGCATTTT. It yields the protein CAWRAGTGFGQPQHF.

The gene calls are TRBV4-1 and TRBJ1-4; D call uncertain. The ends were cut back, 4 bases at V and 6 bases at J, with 18 bases in the middle. The germline V gene has CDR1 MGHRA and CDR2 YSYEKL. This CDR3 is 16 amino acids long. Here the CDR3 reads CASSPLGRGADEKLFF. The CDR3 DNA is TGCGCCAGCAGCCCCCTCGGCCGGGGAGCCGATGAAAAACTGTTTTTT.

There are a few counts of this clone. The rearrangement joins TRBV5-4 to TRBJ2-1; 9 bases line up with TRBD2. Germline CDR1 is SGHNT and CDR2 is YYREEE (reference sequence). V shed 3 bases and J 3 bases; nucleotides not matched to a gene: 4. The CDR3 has 15 amino acids. The CDR3 DNA reads TGTGCCAGCAGCTGGGTTAGCGGGGGCTACAATGAGCAGTTCTTC. Its translation: CASSWVSGGYNEQFF.

Here the CDR3 reads CASSRDRAAEKLFF. The DNA of the CDR3 is TGTGCCAGCAGCCGGGACAGGGCGGCTGAAAAACTGTTTTTT. J is TRBJ1-4 and V is TRBV11-3, with 9 bases identical to TRBD1. J was trimmed by 7 bases and V by 5 bases; bases with no gene match: 5. The CDR3 sequence is 14 residues long. Germline V gene data show CDR1 as SGHNT and CDR2 as YENEEA. The variable domain in full, completed from reference TRBV11-3 and TRBJ1-4, reads EAGVVQSPRYKIIEKKQPVAFWCNPISGHNTLYWYLQNLGQGPELLIRYENEEAVDDSQLPKDRFSAERLKGVDSTLKIQPAELGDSAVYLCASSRDRAAEKLFFGSGTQLSVL.

The rearrangement joins TRBV14 to TRBJ2-3; D unresolved. CDR1 is SGHDN and CDR2 is FVKESK in the germline V gene. Trimming pared 1 base from V and 9 bases from J, leaving 11 bases between. The CDR3 has 13 residues. The CDR3 DNA is TGTGCCAGCAGCCAAGGTCGACAAGGGACGCAGTATTTT. Its translation: CASSQGRQGTQYF.

This clone appeared a single time. DNA for the CDR3: TGTGCCAGCAGCTTAGCTGGCGGTTTAACCGGCTACACCTTC. Translation gives CASSLAGGLTGYTF. The chain uses TRBV7-9 and TRBJ1-2; D gene unclear. This CDR3 is built from 14 residues. Germline values: CDR1 SEHNR, CDR2 FQNEAQ (reference sequence). Trimming cost V 0 bases and J 8 bases, with 13 bases left between them.

The chain has TRBV4-3 and TRBJ2-7; D uncertain. Germline V gene lookup returns CDR1 LGHNA and CDR2 YSLEER. Trimming removed 0 bases at V and 4 bases at J, with 10 bases between. The CDR3 extends over 14 amino acids. This chain's CDR3 is CASSQDRTGYEQYF. For the CDR3, the DNA is TGCGCCAGCAGCCAAGATAGAACGGGTTACGAGCAGTACTTC.

This chain joins TRBV6-5 and TRBJ1-2; 9 bases align to TRBD1. V gave up 6 bases and J gave up 9 bases; unmatched junction bases: 14. Germline CDR1 reads MNHEY; CDR2 reads SVGAGI. The CDR3 spans 15 residues. CDR3 DNA: TGTGCCAGCAGGCCCCCGGGACAGGGCCCCCGCCGCTACACCTTC. Translation: CASRPPGQGPRRYTF.

This clone was found a few times. CDR3 DNA: TGTGCCACCAGTGACCCGTCAGGGGGGGAGACCGGGGAGCTGTTTTTT. It specifies CATSDPSGGETGELFF. The chain combines TRBV24-1 with TRBJ2-2; D may correspond to TRBD1 or TRBD2 (7 bases each). This CDR3 region has 16 residues. Between the trimmed V and J ends, which lost 4 bases and 5 bases, there was a span of 16 bases. Per the germline V gene, CDR1 is KGHDR and CDR2 is SFDVKD.

This clone occurred a few times. The J gene is TRBJ2-6, the V gene TRBV4-3; D is possibly TRBD2 (6 bases). This CDR3 comprises 16 residues. Germline V CDR1 and CDR2: LGHNA, YSLEER. V was trimmed by 1 base and J by 2 bases, leaving 9 bases between them. The CDR3 DNA is TGCGCCAGCAGCCAAGTGGCGGGGACTGGGGCCAACGTCCTGACTTTC. Translating gives CASSQVAGTGANVLTF.

The J gene is TRBJ2-3, the V gene TRBV6-2 or TRBV6-3; D remains ambiguous. Germline V gene data show CDR1 as MNHEY and CDR2 as SVGEGT. The CDR3 is 12 residues long. The V end lost 6 bases, the J end lost 2 bases, and 6 bases lay between the germline ends. CDR3 DNA sequence: TGTGCCAGCAGCCCCACCACAGATACGCAGTATTTT. It codes for CASSPTTDTQYF.

The rearrangement joins TRBV10-3 to TRBJ1-5, with a weak D call TRBD1 (6 bases). The CDR3 spans 13 residues. Deletions cut 6 bases from V and 4 bases from J, with 10 bases between. CDR1 and CDR2 from the germline V gene are ENHRY and SYGVKD. The CDR3 reads CAIRTGENQPQHF. DNA of the CDR3: TGTGCCATCAGGACAGGAGAGAATCAGCCCCAGCATTTT.

The CDR3 DNA reads as TGTGCCAGCGCTCGGAGGGAATCCTACAATGAGCAGTTCTTC. Translating gives CASARRESYNEQFF. This sequence joins TRBV6-5 and TRBJ2-1; a weak D match, TRBD2 (6 bases). The CDR3 has 14 residues. Germline V gene lookup returns CDR1 MNHEY and CDR2 SVGAGI. Trimming left V 8 bases short and J 1 base short, with 12 bases between.

V gene TRBV18 combines with J gene TRBJ2-5; possibly TRBD1 or TRBD2 for D (5 bases each). There are 13 residues in the CDR3. Per germline, CDR1 KGHSH and CDR2 LQKENI. Trimming pared 3 bases from V and 8 bases from J, leaving 13 bases between. DNA for the CDR3: TGTGCCAGCTCACCGGGGGACCGGCAAACCCAGTACTTC. Protein product: CASSPGDRQTQYF.

V usage is TRBV15 and J usage is TRBJ2-7; 10 nucleotides agree with TRBD2. The CDR3 covers 15 residues. Germline V gene data show CDR1 as LNHNV and CDR2 as YYDKDF (reference sequence). The trim removed 4 bases at V and 3 bases at J, leaving 6 bases unmatched. Here the CDR3 reads CATSTDGTSDYEQYF. CDR3 coding DNA: TGTGCCACCAGCACCGACGGGACTAGCGACTACGAGCAGTACTTC.

This rearrangement joins TRBV6-5 to TRBJ2-7; D may correspond to TRBD1 or TRBD2 (7 bases each). The CDR3 spans 13 residues. Germline V CDR1 and CDR2: MNHEY, SVGAGI. Trimming took 10 bases from V and 1 from J, leaving 14 bases between them. The CDR3 nucleotides are TGTGCCACCCAGGGGGGGAATTCCTACGAGCAGTACTTC. It translates to CATQGGNSYEQYF.

The V and J genes are TRBV11-2 and TRBJ2-7; TRBD2 is a possible D gene (6 bases). The germline gives CDR1 SGHAT, CDR2 FQNNGV. This CDR3 comprises 14 residues. V lost 5 bases, J lost 6 bases, and 17 bases lay in between. The CDR3 reads CASSPSGRSSEQYF. The DNA for the CDR3 is TGTGCCAGCAGCCCGAGCGGGCGGAGTAGCGAGCAGTACTTC.

The V and J genes are TRBV7-8 and TRBJ1-5; unclear D gene. This CDR3 has 15 residues. Germline lookup yields CDR1 SGHVS and CDR2 FQNEAQ. With 1 base removed from V and 3 bases from J, the gap between germline ends came to 10 bases. The CDR3 region has the DNA TGTGCCAGCAGCTTAGAGGGCCAGTACAATCAGCCCCAGCATTTT. This sequence encodes CASSLEGQYNQPQHF.

This chain connects TRBV7-8 to TRBJ2-7, with D possibly TRBD1 on 5 matching bases. V was trimmed by 0 bases and J by 6 bases, leaving 9 bases between them. The germline V gene has CDR1 SGHVS and CDR2 FQNEAQ. The CDR3 runs to 13 residues. The CDR3 loop is CASSLAMGREQYF. CDR3 coding DNA: TGTGCCAGCAGCTTAGCGATGGGGCGCGAGCAGTACTTC.